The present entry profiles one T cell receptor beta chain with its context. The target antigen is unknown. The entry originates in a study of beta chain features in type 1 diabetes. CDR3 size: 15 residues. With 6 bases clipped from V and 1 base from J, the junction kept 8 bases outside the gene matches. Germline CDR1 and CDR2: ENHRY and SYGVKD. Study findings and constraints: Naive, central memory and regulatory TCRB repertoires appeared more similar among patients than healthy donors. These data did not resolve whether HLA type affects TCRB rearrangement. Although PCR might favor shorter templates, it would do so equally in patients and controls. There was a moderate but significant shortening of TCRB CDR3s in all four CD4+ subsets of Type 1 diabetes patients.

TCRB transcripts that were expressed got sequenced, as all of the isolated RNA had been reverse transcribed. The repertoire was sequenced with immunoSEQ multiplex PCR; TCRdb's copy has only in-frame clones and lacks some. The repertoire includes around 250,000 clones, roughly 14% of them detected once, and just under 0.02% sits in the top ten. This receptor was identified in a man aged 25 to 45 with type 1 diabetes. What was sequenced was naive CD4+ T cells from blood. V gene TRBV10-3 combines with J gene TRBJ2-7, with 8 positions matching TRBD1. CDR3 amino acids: CAISPNRGRSYEQYF. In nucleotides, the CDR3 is TGTGCCATCAGCCCAAACAGGGGGAGGTCCTACGAGCAGTACTTC.